Below, 28 T cell receptor beta chains from the same sample are listed, as sequenced in a study of T cell responses to AZD1222 COVID-19 vaccine. Only in-frame clones appear in the TCRdb table, and some are missing; sequencing was by immunoSEQ multiplex PCR. The top ten hold 6% to 8% of the sample, which has around 99,000 clones, about 91% seen once. Specimen: peripheral blood, collected on day 0 of AZD1222 vaccination. Receptors were obtained from an adult in good health.

V and J are TRBV7-6 and TRBJ2-2; D possibly uses TRBD1 or TRBD2 (5 bases each). Germline assignment: CDR1 SGHVS and CDR2 FNYEAQ. This CDR3 comprises 17 residues. The V and J ends lost 4 bases and 5 bases respectively, with 20 bases between them. CDR3 residues: CASSSSWRQAGTGELFF. In DNA, the CDR3 is TGTGCCAGCAGCTCGTCTTGGAGGCAAGCAGGGACCGGGGAGCTGTTTTTT.

The chain carries TRBV5-1 and TRBJ2-1; TRBD2 might be the D (7 bases). The ends were cut back, 1 base at V and 6 bases at J, with 17 bases in the middle. This CDR3 contains 16 residues. Germline CDR1 SGHRS, CDR2 YFSETQ. As DNA, the CDR3 is TGCGCCAGCAGCTTGTACACGGGGGGCCTCCGCAATGAGCAGTTCTTC. This gives the protein CASSLYTGGLRNEQFF.

The J gene is TRBJ2-2, the V gene TRBV30; D gene uncertain. The V gene lost 1 base and the J gene lost 6 bases, with 3 bases spanning the gap. Germline CDR1 is GTSNPN and CDR2 is SVGIG (reference sequence). CDR3 length: 11 amino acids. The chain's CDR3 is CAWSDAGELFF. DNA of the CDR3: TGTGCCTGGAGTGACGCCGGGGAGCTGTTTTTT.

The J gene is TRBJ2-1, the V gene TRBV10-3, with D hard to call. Germline values: CDR1 ENHRY, CDR2 SYGVKD. This CDR3 contains 13 residues. The germline V and J ends were trimmed by 0 bases and 7 bases, with 7 bases remaining between them. CDR3 nucleotides: TGTGCCATCAGTGAGTCTGATTGGAATGAGCAGTTCTTC. It translates to CAISESDWNEQFF.

The chain uses TRBV3-1 (or the pseudogene TRBV3-2) and TRBJ2-5; D is undetermined. The CDR3 length is 14 residues. The germline V and J ends were trimmed by 3 bases and 2 bases, with 10 bases remaining between them. Per germline, CDR1 LGHDT and CDR2 YNNKEL (reference sequence). In DNA form, the CDR3 reads TGTGCCAGCAGCCAGGGTCCCAGGCAAGAGACCCAGTACTTC. Translated, it gives CASSQGPRQETQYF.

The chain is built from TRBV29-1 and TRBJ1-1; 7 positions match TRBD1. V was pared by 7 bases and J by 11 bases, with 16 bases of the junction left unmatched. In germline, CDR1 is SQVTM, CDR2 ANQGSEA. The CDR3 is 13 amino acids. CDR3 sequence reads: CSAPREGGGAAFF. CDR3 nucleotides: TGCAGCGCCCCTCGGGAAGGGGGCGGTGCGGCTTTCTTT.

The chain employs TRBV5-1 and TRBJ2-5; tentatively, D is TRBD1 (6 bases). The germline gives CDR1 SGHRS, CDR2 YFSETQ. The ends were cut back, 4 bases at V and 3 bases at J, with 13 bases in the middle. The CDR3 loop spans 14 amino acids. The DNA for the CDR3 is TGCGCCAGCAGCCCACAGGGCAATAAAGAGACCCAGTACTTC. Its translation: CASSPQGNKETQYF.

The V call is TRBV6-6, the J call TRBJ1-1; no clear D gene. CDR1 and CDR2 from the germline V gene are MNHNY and SVGAGI (reference sequence). This CDR3 region has 16 residues. V was cut by 0 bases and J by 0 bases, with 11 bases left in between. CDR3 sequence: CASSYSTLTLNTEAFF. CDR3 nucleotides: TGTGCCAGCAGTTACTCGACTCTGACATTGAACACTGAAGCTTTCTTT.

CDR3 sequence reads: CASSPVDYEGGYTF. The CDR3 region has the DNA TGCGCCAGCAGCCCCGTCGATTATGAAGGGGGCTACACCTTC. The rearrangement links TRBV5-1 to TRBJ1-2, with D uncertain. The germline V gene encodes CDR1 SGHRS and CDR2 YFSETQ. Trimming cost V 4 bases and J 8 bases, with 18 bases left between them. The CDR3 covers 14 residues.

The chain employs TRBV4-3 and TRBJ2-1; 14 bases agree with TRBD2. The CDR3 runs to 19 residues. Germline-derived CDR1 and CDR2 are LGHNA and YSLEER. Unmatched junction bases numbered 15, after V lost 3 bases and J lost 8 bases. The CDR3 reads CASSQDRGLGTSGGDEQFF. CDR3 sequence (DNA): TGCGCCAGCAGCCAGGACAGGGGGCTGGGGACTAGCGGGGGCGATGAGCAGTTCTTC.

V is TRBV6-6 and J is TRBJ2-7; 7 bases fit TRBD2. This CDR3 contains 14 residues. V lost 8 bases and J lost 0; bases outside the gene matches: 7. Germline V gene sequence: CDR1 MNHNY, CDR2 SVGAGI (reference sequence). The CDR3 loop is CASALGGSSYEQYF. CDR3 sequence (DNA): TGTGCCAGCGCGCTGGGGGGGAGCTCCTACGAGCAGTACTTC.

The rearrangement links TRBV5-6 to TRBJ2-5, with D perhaps matching TRBD1 or TRBD2 (5 bases each). The V end lost 5 bases, the J end lost 2 bases, and 10 bases lay between the germline ends. The CDR3 sequence is 13 residues long. In germline, CDR1 is SGHDT, CDR2 YYEEEE. As DNA, the CDR3 is TGTGCCAGCAGGCAGGGAGAACAAGAGACCCAGTACTTC. This gives the protein CASRQGEQETQYF.

V and J are TRBV18 and TRBJ1-1, with TRBD1 matching 7 bases. This CDR3 spans 16 amino acids. CDR1 and CDR2 from the germline V gene are KGHSH and LQKENI. The V segment lost 3 bases and the J segment 5 bases; nucleotides outside the gene matches: 12. CDR3 in DNA: TGTGCCAGCTCACCGTCACGACAGGGTGGGTCGACTGAAGCTTTCTTT. The encoded protein is CASSPSRQGGSTEAFF.

This clone occurred a few times. The V gene is TRBV6-1, the J gene TRBJ1-3, with D maybe TRBD1 (6 bases). Trimming cost V 2 bases and J 0 bases, with 8 bases left between them. From germline, CDR1 is MNHNS and CDR2 SASEGT. The CDR3 runs to 15 residues. CDR3 nucleotide sequence: TGTGCCAGCAGTGAACACAGGGACTCTGGAAACACCATATATTTT. Protein product: CASSEHRDSGNTIYF.

The chain's CDR3 is CASSLVLTRGTDTQYF. For the CDR3, the DNA is TGTGCCAGCAGCTTAGTTTTAACCCGGGGGACAGATACGCAGTATTTT. The chain recombines TRBV11-2 with TRBJ2-3; TRBD2 is a possible D gene (6 bases). Deletions cut 1 base from V and 3 bases from J, with 14 bases between. Per the germline V gene, CDR1 is SGHAT and CDR2 is FQNNGV. The CDR3 covers 16 residues.

This chain connects TRBV25-1 to TRBJ2-7; D uncertain. Trimming took off 3 bases at V and 6 bases at J, with 12 bases between the two ends. The CDR3 is made up of 13 amino acids. The V gene's germline CDR1 is MGHDK and CDR2 SYGVNS. The chain's CDR3 is CASSDPTGGEQYF. The CDR3 DNA reads TGTGCCAGCAGTGACCCCACTGGCGGCGAGCAGTACTTC.

The CDR3, as DNA: TGTGCCAGCAGTGAAGCAAACAGGCCTAATGAAAAACTGTTTTTT. Protein sequence: CASSEANRPNEKLFF. The chain uses TRBV2 and TRBJ1-4, with D perhaps matching TRBD1 (5 bases). This CDR3 is 15 amino acids long. Germline assignment: CDR1 SNHLY and CDR2 FYNNEI. Trimming stripped 0 bases from V and 3 bases from J, with 8 bases between.

This chain connects TRBV5-4 to TRBJ2-2; D possibly uses TRBD1 or TRBD2 (6 bases each). V was trimmed by 1 base and J by 9 bases, leaving 19 bases between them. This CDR3 spans 16 amino acids. The V gene's germline CDR1 is SGHNT and CDR2 YYREEE (reference sequence). DNA of the CDR3: TGTGCCAGCAGCTTGCGTGAGGGGGGCCCCCCCCGGGAGCTGTTTTTT. Residues: CASSLREGGPPRELFF. The entire variable domain, with the rest obtained from reference TRBV5-4 and TRBJ2-2, is as follows: ETGVTQSPTHLIKTRGQQVTLRCSSQSGHNTVSWYQQALGQGPQFIFQYYREEENGRGNFPPRFSGLQFPNYSSELNVNALELDDSALYLCASSLREGGPPRELFFGEGSRLTVL.

V usage is TRBV5-5 and J usage is TRBJ1-2; D ambiguous. CDR1 SGHKS and CDR2 YYEKEE come from the germline V gene (reference sequence). V lost 3 bases and J 0 bases, leaving 12 bases between the germline ends. The CDR3 runs to 15 residues. The DNA for the CDR3 is TGTGCCAGCAGCTCGTCCTGGGTGGCTAACTATGGCTACACCTTC. This translates into CASSSSWVANYGYTF.

The chain joins TRBV5-5 to TRBJ2-2, with 7 bases matching TRBD1. Per the germline V gene, CDR1 is SGHKS and CDR2 is YYEKEE (reference sequence). The CDR3 has 15 residues. The V gene end was trimmed by 2 bases and the J gene end by 0 bases; junction bases not matched to a gene: 1. The CDR3 nucleotides read TGTGCCAGCAGCTTTGGGACAGCGAACACCGGGGAGCTGTTTTTT. Residues: CASSFGTANTGELFF. Looking up the rest from reference TRBV5-5 and TRBJ2-2 gives the full variable domain: DAGVTQSPTHLIKTRGQQVTLRCSPISGHKSVSWYQQVLGQGPQFIFQYYEKEERGRGNFPDRFSARQFPNYSSELNVNALLLGDSALYLCASSFGTANTGELFFGEGSRLTVL.

This chain joins TRBV3-1 (or the pseudogene TRBV3-2) and TRBJ1-2; no firm D call. The V end was cut by 4 bases, the J end by 5 bases, with 8 bases between. The CDR3 runs 12 residues. Germline assignment: CDR1 LGHDT and CDR2 YNNKEL (reference sequence). The CDR3 region is CASSPLRYGYTF. The CDR3 nucleotides are TGTGCCAGCAGCCCCCTTCGTTATGGCTACACCTTC.

The chain links TRBV6-1 to TRBJ1-5; 7 bases fit TRBD1. The CDR3 length is 15 residues. The J segment lost 3 bases and the V segment lost 3 bases, leaving 5 bases of the junction unmatched. Germline lookup yields CDR1 MNHNS and CDR2 SASEGT. CDR3 bases: TGTGCCAGCAGTGAGAGGGGGCTGGACAATCAGCCCCAGCATTTT. It yields the protein CASSERGLDNQPQHF.

This sequence joins TRBV19 and TRBJ2-7; TRBD2 might be the D (6 bases). The germline V gene has CDR1 LNHDA and CDR2 SQIVND (reference sequence). The ends were cut back, 3 bases at V and 2 bases at J, with 14 bases in the middle. The CDR3 runs to 15 residues. The CDR3 bases are TGTGCCAGTAGTATTAGAGCGGGCGGCACCTACGAGCAGTACTTC. Amino acids: CASSIRAGGTYEQYF. Full variable domain (remainder filled in from reference TRBV19 and TRBJ2-7): DGGITQSPKYLFRKEGQNVTLSCEQNLNHDAMYWYRQDPGQGLRLIYYSQIVNDFQKGDIAEGYSVSREKKESFPLTVTSAQKNPTAFYLCASSIRAGGTYEQYFGPGTRLTVT.

Points on this clone: One end of the junction fails to match germline, which may point to a read error. The chain combines TRBV14 with TRBJ1-1; D is perhaps TRBD1 (5 bases). Germline V gene sequence: CDR1 SGHDN, CDR2 FVKESK. The CDR3 is 14 residues long. In DNA, the CDR3 is TGTGCCAGCAGACAAGGGGTGGCAGGCACTGAAGCTTTCTTT. The encoded protein is CASRQGVAGTEAFF.

The J gene is TRBJ2-7, the V gene TRBV21-1; the D segment call TRBD1 is taken from the table without a DNA check. TRBV21-1 is flagged as a pseudogene. The CDR3 spans 18 residues. The CDR3 is CASSKFRRDRDLVHEQYF. As DNA, the CDR3 is TGTGCCAGCAGCAAATTCCGCCGGGACAGGGACTTAGTGCACGAGCAGTACTTC.

The V gene is TRBV7-9, the J gene TRBJ2-7, with D uncertain. Germline V lookup: CDR1 SEHNR, CDR2 FQNEAQ (reference sequence). The CDR3 loop spans 13 amino acids. V was clipped by 4 bases and J by 2 bases, with 9 bases between them. CDR3 coding DNA: TGTGCCAGCAGCTCTGGACGGGCCTACGAGCAGTACTTC. Protein sequence: CASSSGRAYEQYF.

The chain employs TRBV30 and TRBJ2-7; weak D call: TRBD1 (5 bases). Germline CDR1 reads GTSNPN; CDR2 reads SVGIG (reference sequence). Trimming stripped 1 base from V and 0 bases from J, with 13 bases between. The CDR3 loop spans 15 amino acids. CDR3 loop: CAWSDGAASSYEQYF. CDR3 sequence (DNA): TGTGCCTGGAGTGATGGGGCGGCGAGCTCCTACGAGCAGTACTTC.

The rearrangement joins TRBV11-2 to TRBJ1-2; D unresolved. V lost 0 bases to trimming and J lost 2 bases, with 7 bases between them. The CDR3 is 14 residues long. Per germline, CDR1 SGHAT and CDR2 FQNNGV. CDR3 protein: CASSLDLRNYGYTF. The CDR3 nucleotides read TGTGCCAGCAGCTTAGACCTTAGAAACTATGGCTACACCTTC.